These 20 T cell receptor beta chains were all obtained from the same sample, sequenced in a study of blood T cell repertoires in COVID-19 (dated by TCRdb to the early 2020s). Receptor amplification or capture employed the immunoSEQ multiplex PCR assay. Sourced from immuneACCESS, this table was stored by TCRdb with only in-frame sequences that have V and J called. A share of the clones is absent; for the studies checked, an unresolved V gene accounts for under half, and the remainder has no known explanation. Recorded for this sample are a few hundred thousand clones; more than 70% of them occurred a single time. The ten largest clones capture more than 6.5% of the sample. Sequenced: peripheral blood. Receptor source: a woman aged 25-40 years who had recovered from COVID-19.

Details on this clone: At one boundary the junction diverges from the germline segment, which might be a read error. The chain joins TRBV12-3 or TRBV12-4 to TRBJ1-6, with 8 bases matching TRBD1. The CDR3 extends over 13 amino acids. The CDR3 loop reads CASSSSTGQGGIF. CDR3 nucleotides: TGTGCCAGCAGTTCCTCTACCGGACAGGGTGGTATATTT.

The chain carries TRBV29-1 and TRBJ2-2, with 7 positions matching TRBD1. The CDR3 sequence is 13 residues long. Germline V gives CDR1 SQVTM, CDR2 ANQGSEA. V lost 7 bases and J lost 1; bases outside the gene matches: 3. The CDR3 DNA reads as TGCAGCGGGACAGGAGTGAACACCGGGGAGCTGTTTTTT. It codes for CSGTGVNTGELFF.

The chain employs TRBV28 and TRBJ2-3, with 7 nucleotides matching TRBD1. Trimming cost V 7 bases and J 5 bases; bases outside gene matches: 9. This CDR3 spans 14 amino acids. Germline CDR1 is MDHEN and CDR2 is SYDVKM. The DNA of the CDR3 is TGTGCCAGCAAGACAGGGACCTTAGGAGATACGCAGTATTTT. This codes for CASKTGTLGDTQYF.

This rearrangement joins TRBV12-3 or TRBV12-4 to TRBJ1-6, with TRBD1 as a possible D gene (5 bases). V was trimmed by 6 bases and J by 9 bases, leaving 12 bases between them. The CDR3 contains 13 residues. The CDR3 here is CASRKGIGSPLHF. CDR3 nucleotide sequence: TGTGCCAGCAGAAAGGGGATCGGTTCACCCCTCCACTTT.

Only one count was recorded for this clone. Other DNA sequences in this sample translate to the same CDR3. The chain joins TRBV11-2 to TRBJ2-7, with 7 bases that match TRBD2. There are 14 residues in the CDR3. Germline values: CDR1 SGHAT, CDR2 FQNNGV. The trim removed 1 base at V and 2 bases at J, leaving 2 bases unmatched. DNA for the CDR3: TGTGCCAGCAGCTTAGGGGGGGGTCCCTACGAGCAGTACTTC. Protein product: CASSLGGGPYEQYF.

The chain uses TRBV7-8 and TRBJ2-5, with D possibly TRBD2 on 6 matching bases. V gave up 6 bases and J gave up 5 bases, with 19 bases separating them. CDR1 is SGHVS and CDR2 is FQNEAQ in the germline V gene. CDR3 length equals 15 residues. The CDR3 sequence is CASSREEKRGETQYF. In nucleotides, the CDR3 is TGTGCCAGCAGTCGAGAAGAGAAACGGGGGGAGACCCAGTACTTC.

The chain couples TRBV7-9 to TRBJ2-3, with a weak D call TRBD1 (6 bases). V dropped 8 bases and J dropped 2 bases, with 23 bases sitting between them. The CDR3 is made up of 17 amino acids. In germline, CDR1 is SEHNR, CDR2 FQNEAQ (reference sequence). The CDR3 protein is CASSIQGLGVHTDTQYF. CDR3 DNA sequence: TGTGCCAGCTCGATCCAGGGGTTGGGGGTACACACAGATACGCAGTATTTT.

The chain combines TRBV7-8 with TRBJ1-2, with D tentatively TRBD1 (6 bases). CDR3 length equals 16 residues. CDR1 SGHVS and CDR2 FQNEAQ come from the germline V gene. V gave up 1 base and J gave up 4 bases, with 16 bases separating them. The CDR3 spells CASSLGRGGGSYGYTF. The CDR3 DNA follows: TGTGCCAGCAGCTTAGGTCGGGGAGGGGGAAGCTATGGCTACACCTTC.

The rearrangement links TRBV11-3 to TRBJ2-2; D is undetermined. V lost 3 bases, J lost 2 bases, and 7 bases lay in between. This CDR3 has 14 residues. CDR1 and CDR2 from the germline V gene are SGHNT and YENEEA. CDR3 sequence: CASSFDINTGELFF. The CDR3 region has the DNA TGTGCCAGCAGCTTTGACATCAACACCGGGGAGCTGTTTTTT.

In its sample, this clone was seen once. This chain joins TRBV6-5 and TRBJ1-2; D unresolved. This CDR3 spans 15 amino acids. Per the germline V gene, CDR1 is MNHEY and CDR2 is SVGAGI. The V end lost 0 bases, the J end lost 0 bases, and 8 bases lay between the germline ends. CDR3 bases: TGTGCCAGCAGTTACTCGGGCGAAACTAACTATGGCTACACCTTC. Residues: CASSYSGETNYGYTF.

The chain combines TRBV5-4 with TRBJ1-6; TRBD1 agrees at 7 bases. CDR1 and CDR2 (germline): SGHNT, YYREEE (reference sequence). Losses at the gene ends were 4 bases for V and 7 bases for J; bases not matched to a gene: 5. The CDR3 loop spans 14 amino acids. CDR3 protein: CASSQPGGNSPLHF. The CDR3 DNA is TGTGCCAGCAGCCAACCAGGGGGGAATTCACCCCTCCACTTT.

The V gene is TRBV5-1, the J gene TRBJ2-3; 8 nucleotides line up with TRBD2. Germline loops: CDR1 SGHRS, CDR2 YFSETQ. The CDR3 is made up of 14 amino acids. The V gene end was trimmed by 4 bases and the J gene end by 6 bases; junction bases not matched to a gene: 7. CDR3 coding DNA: TGCGCCAGCAGCGATACTAGCGGTGGGGATACGCAGTATTTT. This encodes CASSDTSGGDTQYF.

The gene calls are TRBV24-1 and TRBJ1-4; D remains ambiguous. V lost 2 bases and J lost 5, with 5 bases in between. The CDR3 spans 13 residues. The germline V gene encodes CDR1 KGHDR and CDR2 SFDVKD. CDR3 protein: CATSDSLNEKLFF. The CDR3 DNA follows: TGTGCCACCAGTGATTCGTTAAATGAAAAACTGTTTTTT.

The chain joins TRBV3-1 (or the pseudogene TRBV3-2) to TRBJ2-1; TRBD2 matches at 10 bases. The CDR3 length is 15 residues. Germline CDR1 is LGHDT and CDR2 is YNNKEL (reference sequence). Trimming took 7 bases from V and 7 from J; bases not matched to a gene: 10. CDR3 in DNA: TGTGCCAGCACCTCCGGGACTAGCGTTTGGAATGAGCAGTTCTTC. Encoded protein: CASTSGTSVWNEQFF.

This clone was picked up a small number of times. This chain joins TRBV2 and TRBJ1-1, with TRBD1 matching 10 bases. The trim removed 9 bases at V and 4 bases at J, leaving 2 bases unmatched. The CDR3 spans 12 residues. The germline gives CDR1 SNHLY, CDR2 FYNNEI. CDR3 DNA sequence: TGTGCCAGGGACAGGGGGATCACTGAAGCTTTCTTT. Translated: CARDRGITEAFF.

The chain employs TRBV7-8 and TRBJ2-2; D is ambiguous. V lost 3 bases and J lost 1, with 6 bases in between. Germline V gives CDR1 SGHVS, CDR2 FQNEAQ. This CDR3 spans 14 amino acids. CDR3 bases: TGTGCCAGCAGCTTTGGCCGGAACACCGGGGAGCTGTTTTTT. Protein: CASSFGRNTGELFF.

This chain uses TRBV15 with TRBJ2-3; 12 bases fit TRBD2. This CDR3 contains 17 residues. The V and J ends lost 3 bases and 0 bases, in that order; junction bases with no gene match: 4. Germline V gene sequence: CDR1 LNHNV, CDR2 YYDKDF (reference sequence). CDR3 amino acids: CATSSRLAGASTDTQYF. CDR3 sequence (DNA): TGTGCCACCAGCAGCCGACTAGCGGGGGCCAGCACAGATACGCAGTATTTT.

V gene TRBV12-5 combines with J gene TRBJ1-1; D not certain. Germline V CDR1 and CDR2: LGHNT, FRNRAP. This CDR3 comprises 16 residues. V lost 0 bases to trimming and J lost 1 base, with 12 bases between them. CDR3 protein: CASGLVLGRRNTEAFF. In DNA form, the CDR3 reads TGTGCTAGTGGTTTGGTATTGGGCCGAAGGAACACTGAAGCTTTCTTT.

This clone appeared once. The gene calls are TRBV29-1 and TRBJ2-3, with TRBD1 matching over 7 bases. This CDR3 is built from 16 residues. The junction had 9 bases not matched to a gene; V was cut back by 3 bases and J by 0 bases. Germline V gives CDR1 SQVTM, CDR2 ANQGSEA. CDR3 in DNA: TGCAGCGTTGAGTCGGACAGGTCCTCTAGCACAGATACGCAGTATTTT. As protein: CSVESDRSSSTDTQYF.

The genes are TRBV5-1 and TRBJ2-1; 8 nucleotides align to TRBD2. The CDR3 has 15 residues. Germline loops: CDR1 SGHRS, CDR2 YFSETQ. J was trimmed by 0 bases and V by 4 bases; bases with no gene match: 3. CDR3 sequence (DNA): TGCGCCAGCAGCCCCCGGGGGGGCTCCTACAATGAGCAGTTCTTC. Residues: CASSPRGGSYNEQFF.